This T cell receptor beta chain was recovered during a study of T-cell reconstitution after alpha-beta-depleted transplantation in children. There are a few counts of this clonotype. Unique molecular identifiers were incorporated when the TCRbeta library was constructed. MiXCR, run by TCRdb on the PCR reads, gives a single entry per CDR3 protein. The data contain almost 400,000 distinct CDR3 sequences, roughly 20% of them seen just once; the ten biggest clones take up 3.5% to 4%. Germline values: CDR1 MNHNS, CDR2 SASEGT. Deletions cut 6 bases from V and 1 base from J, with 9 bases between. The CDR3 covers 14 residues.

The sequence derives from a human donor who donated a stem cell graft to a child with acute myeloid leukemia. The rearrangement joins TRBV6-1 to TRBJ1-4, with D possibly matching TRBD1 (5 bases). The material sequenced was PBMCs from the stem cell graft donor, taken from the stem cell graft. DNA for the CDR3: TGTGCCAGCAGCCGGACACTAACTAATGAAAAACTGTTTTTT. Protein: CASSRTLTNEKLFF.